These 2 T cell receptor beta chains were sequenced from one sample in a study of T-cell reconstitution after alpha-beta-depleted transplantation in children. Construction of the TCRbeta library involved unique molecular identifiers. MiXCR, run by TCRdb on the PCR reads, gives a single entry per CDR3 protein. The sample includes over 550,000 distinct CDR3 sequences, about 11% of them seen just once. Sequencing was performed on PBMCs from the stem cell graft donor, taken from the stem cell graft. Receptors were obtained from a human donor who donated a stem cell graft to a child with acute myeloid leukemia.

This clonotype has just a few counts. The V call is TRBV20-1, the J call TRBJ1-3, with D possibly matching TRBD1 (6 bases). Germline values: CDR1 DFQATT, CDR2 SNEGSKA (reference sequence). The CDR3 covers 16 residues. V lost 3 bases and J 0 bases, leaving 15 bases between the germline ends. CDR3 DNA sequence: TGCAGTGCTAGTCCCTCGACAGGAATCTCTGGAAACACCATATATTTT. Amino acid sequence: CSASPSTGISGNTIYF.

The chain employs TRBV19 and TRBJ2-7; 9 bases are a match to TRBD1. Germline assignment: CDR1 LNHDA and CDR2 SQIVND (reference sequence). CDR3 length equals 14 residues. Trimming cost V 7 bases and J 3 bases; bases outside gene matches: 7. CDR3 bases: TGTGCCAGTAACACGGGGGACAGGGACTACGAGCAGTACTTC. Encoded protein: CASNTGDRDYEQYF.